This T cell receptor beta chain was sequenced in a study of low-dose radiotherapy and immunotherapy resistance in tumors. Study-wide background: Dosing of intravenous cyclophosphamide at 200 mg/m2 occurred every two weeks and took place one day prior to radiation and immunotherapy. Oral administration of aspirin 300 mg daily occurred for four cycles, commencing at cycle 1 day 1.

This clonotype was detected ten times or more. Time point reported: before trial treatment. Low-dose radiotherapy, low-dose cyclophosphamide, aspirin, ipilimumab and nivolumab were all given to the donors. Both TCRalpha and TCRbeta chains were reverse transcribed with V-gene-specific primers. For amplifying TCRs, the PCR ran for around 20 cycles with Phusion, which was used together with a constant-region primer and the adapter on the V primers. TCRdb re-called the reads through MiXCR, storing one row per CDR3 protein. The sample has roughly 39,000 distinct CDR3 sequences, roughly 31% seen once. Germline-derived CDR1 and CDR2 are SGHRS and YFSETQ. This CDR3 region has 15 residues. Between the trimmed V and J ends, which lost 3 bases and 1 base, there was a span of 11 bases.

This receptor was taken from a male donor with gallbladder cancer. The sequences come from PBMCs, collected before treatment. V and J are TRBV5-1 and TRBJ2-4, with D possibly TRBD1 on 6 matching bases. The CDR3 DNA sequence: TGCGCCAGCAGCTCACAGGGTGAGGCCAAAAACATTCAGTACTTC. This translates into CASSSQGEAKNIQYF.